These T cell receptor beta chains were read from a single sample in a study of molecular identifiers for immune sequencing clone quantification. Each CDR3 protein is one row after TCRdb ran MiXCR on the PCR reads. The sample holds about 640,000 distinct CDR3 sequences, roughly 21% seen once. Sequenced sample: naive CD8+ T cells from blood, with Jurkat cell RNA spiked in. The source is a human donor in good health. Some libraries in this study had Jurkat cell RNA spiked in. Both conserved end residues are trimmed from each CDR3.

v_call	j_call	cdr3_aa
TRBV7-6	TRBJ2-3	ASSTHSGALPYTDTQY
TRBV6-2/TRBV6-3	TRBJ2-3	ASGYTLVRANTQY
TRBV19	TRBJ1-5	ASSYGEYSNQPQH
TRBV7-9	TRBJ1-4	ASAKTGLGEKLF
TRBV27	TRBJ2-3	ASSSRGLAGADTQY
TRBV29-1	TRBJ1-2	SVVFEPYGYT
TRBV5-1	TRBJ2-7	ASSFISDTYEQY
TRBV9	TRBJ2-2	ASSESGYPGGELF
TRBV2	TRBJ2-3	ASGGTSVTDTQY
TRBV20-1	TRBJ2-7	SAREPGLASYEQY
TRBV6-5	TRBJ2-7	ASSYTRTAYEQY
TRBV2	TRBJ2-7	ASSESRDVAYEQY
TRBV6-6	TRBJ2-7	ASNRTPYYEQY
TRBV7-2	TRBJ1-5	ASSALGQPQH
TRBV28	TRBJ2-2	ASSFRTGPGELF
TRBV6-6	TRBJ2-5	ASSYVGGSETQY
TRBV7-9	TRBJ2-6	ASSLALVASSGDNVLT
TRBV27	TRBJ1-2	ASSSFTTRPPLKET
TRBV7-9	TRBJ1-4	ASSFGQVVTNEKLF
TRBV7-2	TRBJ2-7	ASSTASGSWEQY
TRBV29-1	TRBJ2-1	SVDMPSYNEQF
TRBV7-6	TRBJ2-7	ASSSGGHGDEQY
TRBV6-2/TRBV6-3	TRBJ2-3	ASGPDRNTDTQY
TRBV30	TRBJ1-1	ADDTVSGTEAF
TRBV13	TRBJ2-7	ASSPGTWGAEDYEQY
TRBV30	TRBJ1-5	AWSVRWGSNQPQH
TRBV27	TRBJ2-7	ASSLRQGPYEQY
TRBV4-2	TRBJ2-2	ASSPPFAPGTSAGELF
TRBV27	TRBJ2-1	ASSMGPINEQF
TRBV6-1	TRBJ2-3	ASSETSGGAGTQY
TRBV7-9	TRBJ2-5	ASSATGDGQETQY
TRBV29-1	TRBJ2-2	SVEVGNTGELF
TRBV4-3	TRBJ1-2	ASSQDRQGGLNYGYT
TRBV6-5	TRBJ1-2	ASSPDQRNYGYT
TRBV15	TRBJ1-1	ATSRPETGLNTEAF
TRBV7-6	TRBJ2-5	ASSARGAWETQY
TRBV28	TRBJ2-7	ASIKRTGSSYEQY
TRBV4-1	TRBJ2-1	ASSRGVASGGQVNEQF
TRBV18	TRBJ1-1	ASSHRANTEAF
TRBV9	TRBJ2-7	ASSAGLSSYEQY
TRBV7-9	TRBJ2-2	ASSLAGQNTGELF
TRBV27	TRBJ2-7	ASGLSSSYEQY
TRBV6-5	TRBJ2-2	ASRLTSAGELF
TRBV4-1	TRBJ2-5	ASSQDVVAGGQETQY
TRBV12-3/TRBV12-4	TRBJ2-7	ASSPPTSLWEQY
TRBV14	TRBJ2-2	ASSQGLHTGELF
TRBV13	TRBJ2-5	ASSLAGSVLETQY
TRBV2	TRBJ2-7	ASSEGASTSYEQY
TRBV12-3/TRBV12-4	TRBJ2-7	ASSLNGGTEQY
TRBV12-5	TRBJ2-5	ASGTDGGKETQY
TRBV7-9	TRBJ2-7	ASSYREYEQY
TRBV28	TRBJ2-5	ASSEAGLAVTRETQY
TRBV6-2/TRBV6-3	TRBJ2-5	ASRGLAGFQETQY